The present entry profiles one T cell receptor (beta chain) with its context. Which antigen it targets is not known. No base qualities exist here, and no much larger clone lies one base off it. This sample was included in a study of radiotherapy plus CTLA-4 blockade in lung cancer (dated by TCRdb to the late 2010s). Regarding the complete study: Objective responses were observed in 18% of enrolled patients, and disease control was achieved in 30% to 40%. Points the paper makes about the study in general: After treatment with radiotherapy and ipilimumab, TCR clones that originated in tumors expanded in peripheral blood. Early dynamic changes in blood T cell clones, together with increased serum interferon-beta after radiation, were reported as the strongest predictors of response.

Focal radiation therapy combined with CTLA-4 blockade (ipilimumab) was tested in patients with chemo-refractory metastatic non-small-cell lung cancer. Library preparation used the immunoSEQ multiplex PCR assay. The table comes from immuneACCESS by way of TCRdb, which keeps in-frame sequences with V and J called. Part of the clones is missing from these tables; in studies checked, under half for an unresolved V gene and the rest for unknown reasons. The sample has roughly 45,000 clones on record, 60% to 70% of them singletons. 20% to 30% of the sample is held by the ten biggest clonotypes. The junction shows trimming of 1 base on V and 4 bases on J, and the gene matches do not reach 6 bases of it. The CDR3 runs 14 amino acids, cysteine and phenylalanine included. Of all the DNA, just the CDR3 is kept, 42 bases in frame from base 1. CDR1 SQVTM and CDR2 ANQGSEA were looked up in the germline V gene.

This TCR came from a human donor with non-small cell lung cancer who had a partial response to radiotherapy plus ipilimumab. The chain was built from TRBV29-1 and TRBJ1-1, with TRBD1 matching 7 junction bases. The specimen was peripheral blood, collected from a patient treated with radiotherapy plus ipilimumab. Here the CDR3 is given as CSVEGGTGVTEAFF. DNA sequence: TGCAGCGTTGAAGGAGGCACAGGGGTCACTGAAGCTTTCTTT.